The clone carrying this T cell receptor (beta chain) was seen repeatedly, ten times or more. Each CDR3 protein gets one entry after TCRdb re-called the RT-PCR reads with MiXCR. The profile shows about 680,000 distinct CDR3 sequences, approximately 14% of them singletons. Germline values: CDR1 MNHEY, CDR2 SVGAGI. The CDR3 totals 15 residues. V dropped 0 bases and J dropped 6 bases, with 12 bases sitting between them. Sequenced sample: memory CD4+ T cells from blood. The chain is built from TRBV6-5 and TRBJ2-1; no clear D. This TCR came from a female donor in good health, serving as a healthy control. Here the CDR3 DNA reads TGTGCCAGCAGTTACTCGATCGCTGGGGTCAATGAGCAGTTCTTC. It yields the protein CASSYSIAGVNEQFF.